This is a list of T cell receptor beta chains from one sample in a study of regulatory T cells in long-lasting Graves disease. TCRdb independently ran MiXCR on the multiplex PCR reads; one entry per CDR3 protein. This sample yields about 470,000 distinct CDR3 sequences, of which roughly 20% are seen a single time; approximately 8% belongs to the top ten. The source material was peripheral blood mononuclear cells (PBMCs), sampled when the disease was refractory, from a patient treated with antithyroid drugs. These receptors were collected from a female donor with Graves disease. Both conserved end residues are part of each CDR3. Fields, in order: CDR3 protein, CDR3 DNA, clone size, D gene, V gene, J gene. The D gene is left open where the match is weak. Where a row states a size, it is once, few, many or the class of an expanded clone; other rows omit it.

CSAPPANTEAFF	TGCAGTGCCCCTCCAGCTAACACTGAAGCTTTCTTT	-	-	TRBV20-1	TRBJ1-1
CATQDPGGQPQHF	TGTGCCACCCAGGACCCAGGCGGCCAGCCCCAGCATTTT	many	-	TRBV6-1	TRBJ1-5
CSASKGTLGNTIYF	TGCAGTGCTAGTAAGGGTACCCTAGGAAACACCATATATTTT	-	-	TRBV20-1	TRBJ1-3
CASSLGGGGNQPQHF	TGTGCCAGCAGTTTAGGGGGGGGCGGCAATCAGCCCCAGCATTTT	-	-	TRBV12-3/TRBV12-4	TRBJ1-5
CAWSVETGLSYAAFF	TGTGCCTGGAGTGTAGAGACAGGGTTGTCCTACGCGGCTTTCTTT	few	TRBD1	TRBV30	TRBJ1-1
CSAREGVAAGLTGELFF	TGCAGTGCTAGAGAGGGCGTAGCGGCAGGCTTGACCGGGGAGCTGTTTTTT	-	-	TRBV20-1	TRBJ2-2
CASSFSDSGNTIYF	TGTGCCAGCAGCTTTTCAGACTCTGGAAACACCATATATTTT	few	-	TRBV7-9	TRBJ1-3
CASSQGQGGGHGYTF	TGCGCCAGCAGCCAAGGACAGGGTGGGGGGCATGGCTACACCTTC	-	TRBD1	TRBV4-1	TRBJ1-2
CATSGDKANYGYTF	TGTGCCACCAGTGGGGACAAAGCTAACTATGGCTACACCTTC	many	-	TRBV24-1	TRBJ1-2
CASKRGRAGYTF	TGTGCCAGCAAGCGCGGCAGGGCTGGCTACACCTTC	many	-	TRBV12-3/TRBV12-4	TRBJ1-2
CASSLVPGSPDTQYF	TGTGCCAGCAGCTTAGTGCCTGGGAGCCCAGATACGCAGTATTTT	-	-	TRBV7-8	TRBJ2-3
CASSFVAGAINGYTF	TGTGCCAGCAGCTTCGTGGCAGGAGCCATAAATGGCTACACCTTC	many	-	TRBV11-2	TRBJ1-2
CASSFSRVAGGLVQETQYF	TGTGCCAGCAGTTTCTCCAGGGTAGCGGGAGGACTCGTCCAAGAGACCCAGTACTTC	many	TRBD2	TRBV28	TRBJ2-5
CASQGGSNTEAFF	TGTGCCTCTCAAGGGGGCTCAAACACTGAAGCTTTCTTT	-	TRBD1	TRBV10-3	TRBJ1-1
CASSLVRRNTEAFF	TGCGCCAGCAGCTTGGTTAGGAGGAACACTGAAGCTTTCTTT	many	-	TRBV5-1	TRBJ1-1
CASIQTSGVSYEQYF	TGTGCCAGCATTCAGACTAGCGGGGTTTCCTACGAGCAGTACTTC	many	TRBD2	TRBV2	TRBJ2-7
CASSLGRDSFSGANVLTF	TGTGCCAGCAGCTTAGGGCGGGACAGTTTCTCTGGGGCCAACGTCCTGACTTTC	few	-	TRBV11-2	TRBJ2-6
CAISESSGGNGANVLTF	TGTGCCATCAGTGAGTCATCGGGCGGGAATGGGGCCAACGTCCTGACTTTC	-	-	TRBV10-3	TRBJ2-6
CASSGGAGWVEKLFF	TGTGCCAGCAGTGGAGGAGCAGGGTGGGTTGAAAAACTGTTTTTT	many	-	TRBV6-1	TRBJ1-4
CASSLRRIAGRDTGELFF	TGTGCCAGTAGTTTACGCAGAATAGCGGGAAGAGACACCGGGGAGCTGTTTTTT	-	TRBD2	TRBV19	TRBJ2-2
CSARQGAGWAQPQHF	TGCAGTGCTAGACAGGGGGCGGGATGGGCTCAGCCCCAGCATTTT	many	TRBD1	TRBV20-1	TRBJ1-5
CASGLGPERDNSPLHF	TGTGCCAGCGGCTTAGGCCCAGAGCGGGATAATTCACCCCTCCACTTT	-	-	TRBV11-2	TRBJ1-6
CAISGPGELFF	TGTGCCATCAGTGGTCCCGGGGAGCTGTTTTTT	many	-	TRBV10-3	TRBJ2-2
CSASEDNSNQPQHF	TGCAGTGCTAGTGAGGACAATAGCAATCAGCCCCAGCATTTT	-	-	TRBV20-1	TRBJ1-5
CASSLGGDFYEQYF	TGTGCCAGCAGCCTGGGAGGCGATTTCTACGAGCAGTACTTC	few	-	TRBV5-6	TRBJ2-7
CASSATSGAYNEQFF	TGTGCCAGCAGCGCCACTAGCGGGGCTTACAATGAGCAGTTCTTC	-	TRBD2	TRBV2	TRBJ2-1
CSAETGQALNEQFF	TGCAGTGCAGAAACCGGACAGGCCCTCAATGAGCAGTTCTTC	-	TRBD1	TRBV20-1	TRBJ2-1
CASSFRNTEAFF	TGTGCCAGCAGTTTTAGGAACACTGAAGCTTTCTTT	many	-	TRBV12-3/TRBV12-4	TRBJ1-1
CASSPRDRESYEQYF	TGTGCCAGCAGCCCTCGGGACAGGGAGTCCTACGAGCAGTACTTC	many	TRBD1	TRBV11-1	TRBJ2-7
CASSQYRGSYEQYF	TGTGCCAGCAGCCAATACAGGGGCTCTTACGAGCAGTACTTC	-	TRBD1	TRBV14	TRBJ2-7
CASSLSYFTQYF	TGTGCCAGCAGTTTAAGTTATTTTACGCAGTATTTT	-	-	TRBV28	TRBJ2-3
CASSLQGSHEQYF	TGTGCCAGCAGCTTACAGGGGAGCCACGAGCAGTACTTC	-	TRBD1	TRBV5-4	TRBJ2-7
CASSYSSGGTETFF	TGTGCCAGCAGTTACTCGTCTGGTGGCACTGAAACTTTCTTT	-	-	TRBV6-5	TRBJ1-1
CAISERNYEQYF	TGTGCCATCAGTGAGCGAAACTACGAGCAGTACTTC	few	-	TRBV10-3	TRBJ2-7
CASSFLRQNTEASF	TGTGCCAGCAGTTTTCTCCGGCAGAACACTGAAGCTTCCTTT	-	-	TRBV12-3/TRBV12-4	TRBJ1-1
CASSLVWTPNTEAFF	TGTGCCAGCAGTTTAGTCTGGACACCGAACACTGAAGCTTTCTTT	many	-	TRBV12-3/TRBV12-4	TRBJ1-1
CASRTGPSGSYEQYF	TGTGCCAGCAGAACAGGTCCTAGCGGGAGTTACGAGCAGTACTTC	many	TRBD2	TRBV7-8	TRBJ2-7
CASTVGVHTEAFF	TGTGCCAGCACGGTTGGGGTTCACACTGAAGCTTTCTTT	-	-	TRBV19	TRBJ1-1
CSVFYRKVDTEAFF	TGCAGCGTTTTCTACAGGAAGGTGGACACTGAAGCTTTCTTT	many	-	TRBV29-1	TRBJ1-1
CASSLRTQGPYGGELFF	TGTGCCAGCAGCCTCCGGACACAGGGGCCCTATGGCGGGGAGCTGTTTTTT	few	TRBD1	TRBV9	TRBJ2-2
CASSGPLETQYF	TGTGCCAGCAGCGGGCCGTTGGAGACCCAGTACTTC	many	-	TRBV28	TRBJ2-5
CSAAGIGLSGANVLTF	TGCAGTGCCGCCGGGATCGGACTCTCTGGGGCCAACGTCCTGACTTTC	-	-	TRBV20-1	TRBJ2-6
CANSPQAALGNTIYF	TGTGCCAACAGCCCTCAGGCAGCTCTTGGAAACACCATATATTTT	many	-	TRBV10-3	TRBJ1-3
CASSSLGSGNTGELFF	TGTGCCAGCAGCTCCTTGGGGAGCGGGAACACCGGGGAGCTGTTTTTT	-	-	TRBV7-9	TRBJ2-2
CASSPSGITGANVLTF	TGTGCCAGCAGCCCTTCAGGGATTACTGGGGCCAACGTCCTGACTTTC	few	-	TRBV28	TRBJ2-6
CASSYDGGSTGELFF	TGTGCCAGCAGTTACGATGGAGGTTCGACCGGGGAGCTGTTTTTT	-	-	TRBV6-5	TRBJ2-2
CASSPSPTGELFF	TGTGCCAGCAGCCCCAGTCCCACCGGGGAGCTGTTTTTT	few	-	TRBV5-5	TRBJ2-2
CASSQVFGGVSYEQYF	TGCGCCAGCAGCCAAGTCTTCGGGGGCGTCTCCTACGAGCAGTACTTC	few	-	TRBV4-1	TRBJ2-7
CASSLPIMYEQYF	TGTGCCAGCAGCTTGCCCATTATGTACGAGCAGTACTTC	few	-	TRBV5-6	TRBJ2-7
CAWANTGELFF	TGTGCCTGGGCGAACACCGGGGAGCTGTTTTTT	many	-	TRBV30	TRBJ2-2
CASSLGQYNEQYF	TGTGCCAGCAGCTTAGGGCAGTACAACGAGCAGTACTTC	many	-	TRBV7-9	TRBJ2-7
CASSAGRGIDTQYF	TGTGCCAGCAGTGCCGGGAGAGGAATAGATACGCAGTATTTT	-	-	TRBV28	TRBJ2-3
CSAAYPDYNEQLF	TGCAGTGCCGCTTACCCAGACTACAATGAGCAGCTCTTC	-	-	TRBV20-1	TRBJ2-1
CASLTGDHSGNTIYF	TGTGCCAGCTTGACAGGGGACCACTCTGGAAACACCATATATTTT	many	TRBD1	TRBV2	TRBJ1-3